These T cell receptor beta chains were read from a single sample in a study of a mutant IDH1 vaccine in newly diagnosed glioma. TCRdb's copy holds only in-frame clones and misses some; the assay was immunoSEQ multiplex PCR. The table has around 50,000 clones, 85% to 90% seen once. The antigens these receptors bind are not known. The sequencing here drew on PBMCs, taken from a glioma patient whose treatment included an IDH1 peptide vaccine. These receptor sequences come from a woman between 40 and 50 years old with glioma. The CDR3 runs from the conserved cysteine through the conserved F or W.

V gene	J gene	CDR3 protein
TRBV19	TRBJ2-3	CASSNRATRRTDTQYF
TRBV29-1	TRBJ2-7	CSVWGGPSYEQYF
TRBV28	TRBJ1-2	CASRRTGSDYGYTF
TRBV6-5	TRBJ2-5	CASSSGGGASETQYF
TRBV6-5	TRBJ1-2	CASSNGQGKDYGYTF
TRBV15	TRBJ1-4	CATSRGGKGPNEKLFF
TRBV28	TRBJ1-6	CASSRGQSSYNSPLHF
TRBV10-3	TRBJ1-1	CATKQTGLRSGVDTEAFF
TRBV7-2	TRBJ1-6	CASSLLRGLIVGSPLHF
TRBV7-8	TRBJ1-3	CASSSLNLGQLGGNTIYF
TRBV27	TRBJ2-5	CASSLSSNQETQYF
TRBV6-5	TRBJ1-5	CASSYTYNQPQHF
TRBV5-1	TRBJ1-1	CASSWGQPYTEAFF
TRBV29-1	TRBJ1-2	CSVRGQEDYGYTF
TRBV6-5	TRBJ2-1	CASSPLAGGANEQFF
TRBV6-1	TRBJ1-5	CASGDTTRGQPQHF
TRBV30	TRBJ2-7	CAWRRGPLGQQYF
TRBV13	TRBJ1-2	CASSLGGGYTF
TRBV9	TRBJ2-7	CASSPESTSGYEQYF
TRBV7-2	TRBJ1-1	CASSSRQGRAEAFF
TRBV2	TRBJ2-7	CATRDPGLYEQYF
TRBV28	TRBJ2-3	CASSPTGTSSSTDTQYF
TRBV7-2	TRBJ1-2	CASSFGVNYGYTF